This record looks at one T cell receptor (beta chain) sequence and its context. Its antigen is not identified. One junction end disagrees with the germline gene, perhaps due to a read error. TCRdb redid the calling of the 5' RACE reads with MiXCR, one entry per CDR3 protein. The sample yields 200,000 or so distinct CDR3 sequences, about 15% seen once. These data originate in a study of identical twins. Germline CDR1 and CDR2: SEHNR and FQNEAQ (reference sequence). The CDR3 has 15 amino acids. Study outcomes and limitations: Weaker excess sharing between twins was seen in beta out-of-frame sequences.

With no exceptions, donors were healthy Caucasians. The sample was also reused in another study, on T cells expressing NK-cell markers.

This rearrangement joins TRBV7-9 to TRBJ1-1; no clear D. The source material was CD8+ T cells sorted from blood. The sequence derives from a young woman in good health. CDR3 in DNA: TGTGCCAGCAGCTTAGGGTCCGTGGAGGTCACTGAAGTTTTCTTT. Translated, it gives CASSLGSVEVTEVFF.